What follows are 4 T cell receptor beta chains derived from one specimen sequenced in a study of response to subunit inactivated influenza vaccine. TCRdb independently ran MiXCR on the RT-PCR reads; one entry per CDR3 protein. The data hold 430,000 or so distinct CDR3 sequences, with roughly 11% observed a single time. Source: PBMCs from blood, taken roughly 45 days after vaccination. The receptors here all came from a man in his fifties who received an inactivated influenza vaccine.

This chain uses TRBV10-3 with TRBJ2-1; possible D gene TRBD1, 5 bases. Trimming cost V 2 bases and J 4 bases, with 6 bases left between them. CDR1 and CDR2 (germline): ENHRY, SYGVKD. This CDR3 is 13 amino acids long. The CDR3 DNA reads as TGTGCCATCAGTGAGCCAGGGTACAATGAGCAGTTCTTC. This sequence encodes CAISEPGYNEQFF.

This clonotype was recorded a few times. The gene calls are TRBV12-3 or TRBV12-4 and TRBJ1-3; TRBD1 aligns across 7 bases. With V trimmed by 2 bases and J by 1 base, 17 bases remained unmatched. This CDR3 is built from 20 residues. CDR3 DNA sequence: TGTGCCAGCAGTTTATCCCACCAGAAGGTACAGGGGTATTCTGGAAACACCATATATTTT. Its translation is CASSLSHQKVQGYSGNTIYF.

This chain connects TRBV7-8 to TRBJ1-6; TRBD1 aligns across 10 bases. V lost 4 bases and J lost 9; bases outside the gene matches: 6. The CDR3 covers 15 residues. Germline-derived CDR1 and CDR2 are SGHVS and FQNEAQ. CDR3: CASSSQGTGVSPLHF. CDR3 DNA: TGTGCCAGCAGCTCTCAGGGGACAGGGGTTTCACCCCTCCACTTT.

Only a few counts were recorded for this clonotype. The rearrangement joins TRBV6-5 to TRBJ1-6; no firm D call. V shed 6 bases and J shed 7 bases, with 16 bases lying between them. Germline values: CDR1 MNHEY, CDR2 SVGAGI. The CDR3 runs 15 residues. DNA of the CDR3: TGTGCCAGCAGCTATAACCCGTCGGGGAATTCACCCCTCCACTTT. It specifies CASSYNPSGNSPLHF.